Shown below are 21 T cell receptor beta chains from a single sample sequenced in a study of cytomegalovirus exposure and HLA in healthy donors. 60 Vbeta and 13 Jbeta primers were used in PCR. Using immunoSEQ multiplex PCR, the repertoire was profiled, and TCRdb retains in-frame clones only, with some absent. The table lists 150,000 to 200,000 clones, less than 80% of them singletons. Sequenced material: PBMCs. These receptors all come from a female donor in good health and CMV-seronegative.

Worth noting for this clone: Compared with germline, one end of the junction differs, possibly owing to a read error. This sequence joins TRBV30 and TRBJ2-4; the match to TRBD2 covers 7 bases. This CDR3 spans 15 amino acids. The germline CDR1 and CDR2 sequences are GTSNPN and SVGIG (reference sequence). The CDR3: CAWSVPSGTKNSQYF. The CDR3 DNA sequence: TGTGCCTGGAGTGTGCCTAGCGGTACCAAAAACAGTCAGTACTTC.

J is TRBJ1-2 and V is TRBV2, with 12 nucleotides matching TRBD1. CDR3 length: 14 residues. J gave up 8 bases and V 5 bases, and 6 bases lay outside the gene matches. Germline CDR1 reads SNHLY; CDR2 reads FYNNEI. For the CDR3, the DNA is TGTGCCAGCAGTCGCGGGACAGGGGGCCAGGGCTACACCTTC. This gives the protein CASSRGTGGQGYTF.

V gene TRBV5-1 combines with J gene TRBJ2-5; 8 bases are a match to TRBD2. V was pared by 3 bases and J by 2 bases, with 3 bases of the junction left unmatched. Per germline, CDR1 SGHRS and CDR2 YFSETQ. The CDR3 length is 14 residues. The CDR3 loop is CASSSERGQETQYF. The CDR3 nucleotides are TGCGCCAGCAGCTCCGAGCGGGGGCAAGAGACCCAGTACTTC.

V and J are TRBV9 and TRBJ2-7, with 9 positions matching TRBD1. Trimming removed 4 bases from V and 3 bases from J; junction bases left unmatched: 5. This CDR3 spans 14 amino acids. Germline V lookup: CDR1 SGDLS, CDR2 YYNGEE. The CDR3 protein is CASSSSTGGYEQYF. The CDR3 bases are TGTGCCAGCAGCTCCTCGACAGGGGGCTACGAGCAGTACTTC.

The chain uses TRBV6-6 and TRBJ2-5; TRBD2 might be the D (7 bases). The CDR3 totals 15 residues. Germline V gene data show CDR1 as MNHNY and CDR2 as SVGAGI (reference sequence). Trimming took 0 bases from V and 3 from J, leaving 11 bases between them. The CDR3 nucleotides read TGTGCCAGCAGTTACTCGAAAGGGGGGGAAGAGACCCAGTACTTC. It translates to CASSYSKGGEETQYF.

The rearrangement uses TRBV28 and TRBJ2-7; D possibly corresponds to TRBD2 (6 bases). The V end lost 5 bases, the J end lost 1 base, and 12 bases lay between the germline ends. Germline values: CDR1 MDHEN, CDR2 SYDVKM. The CDR3 has 14 residues. DNA of the CDR3: TGTGCCAGCAGTACGGGGGTCGGATCCTACGAGCAGTACTTC. As protein: CASSTGVGSYEQYF.

The chain combines TRBV11-2 with TRBJ2-7, with TRBD2 matching 8 bases. Germline loops: CDR1 SGHAT, CDR2 FQNNGV. The junction had 5 bases not matched to a gene; V was cut back by 3 bases and J by 1 base. CDR3 length: 15 amino acids. The CDR3 here is CASSFSVAGSYEQYF. The CDR3 region has the DNA TGTGCCAGCAGCTTCTCGGTAGCGGGATCCTACGAGCAGTACTTC.

This sequence joins TRBV7-2 and TRBJ1-6; D is perhaps TRBD1 (6 bases). The CDR3 covers 15 residues. In germline, CDR1 is SGHTA, CDR2 FQGNSA. Trimming removed 2 bases from V and 12 bases from J, with 17 bases in between. CDR3: CASSLSGGASGPLHF. DNA for the CDR3: TGTGCCAGCAGCTTAAGCGGGGGCGCGTCGGGACCCCTCCACTTT.

V usage is TRBV28 and J usage is TRBJ2-5; 7 bases line up with TRBD1. Germline-derived CDR1 and CDR2 are MDHEN and SYDVKM. The CDR3 spans 15 residues. V was clipped by 5 bases and J by 11 bases; unmatched bases: 17. This CDR3 is CASSLPQGMGKEQYF. The CDR3 DNA follows: TGTGCCAGCAGTCTGCCACAGGGGATGGGTAAAGAGCAGTACTTC.

This clone showed up just a few times. The CDR3 loop reads CASSVEGGGIGETQYF. DNA for the CDR3: TGTGCCAGCAGCGTAGAGGGAGGGGGTATCGGTGAGACCCAGTACTTC. The chain is built from TRBV9 and TRBJ2-5, with D possibly matching TRBD2 (7 bases). In germline, CDR1 is SGDLS, CDR2 YYNGEE. This CDR3 has 16 amino acids. The V and J ends lost 0 bases and 5 bases respectively, with 17 bases between them.

This clone was recorded once. The chain combines TRBV14 with TRBJ2-3; possible D gene TRBD2, 7 bases. Trimming left V 3 bases short and J 0 bases short, with 10 bases between. The CDR3 consists of 15 residues. Germline values: CDR1 SGHDN, CDR2 FVKESK. Here the CDR3 reads CASSHGGLSTDTQYF. CDR3 sequence (DNA): TGTGCCAGCAGCCACGGGGGGCTAAGCACAGATACGCAGTATTTT.

This clone was picked up a small number of times. This sequence joins TRBV18 and TRBJ1-5; TRBD1 might be the D (6 bases). Trimming took 8 bases from V and 3 from J, leaving 11 bases between them. CDR1 KGHSH and CDR2 LQKENI come from the germline V gene. The CDR3 runs 13 residues. This CDR3 reads CASQTGNNQPQHF. The CDR3 region has the DNA TGTGCCAGCCAGACAGGAAACAATCAGCCCCAGCATTTT.

This sequence joins TRBV9 and TRBJ2-5; 13 bases map to TRBD2. The germline CDR1 and CDR2 sequences are SGDLS and YYNGEE. This CDR3 has 17 amino acids. With V trimmed by 3 bases and J by 5 bases, 10 bases remained unmatched. Here the CDR3 DNA reads TGTGCCAGCAGCGGAACACTAGCGGGGGGGCGTTGGGAGACCCAGTACTTC. This translates into CASSGTLAGGRWETQYF.

The chain links TRBV5-4 to TRBJ2-7; weak D call: TRBD2 (6 bases). CDR3 length: 14 residues. V was trimmed by 0 bases and J by 2 bases, leaving 9 bases between them. Per the germline V gene, CDR1 is SGHNT and CDR2 is YYREEE (reference sequence). CDR3 in amino acids: CASSLAERAYEQYF. Written as DNA, the CDR3 is TGTGCCAGCAGCTTGGCCGAGCGGGCCTACGAGCAGTACTTC.

The gene calls are TRBV7-8 and TRBJ1-2, with TRBD1 as a possible D gene (5 bases). V was cut by 0 bases and J by 4 bases, with 9 bases left in between. Germline assignment: CDR1 SGHVS and CDR2 FQNEAQ. The CDR3 contains 14 residues. The CDR3 region is CASSLAAGPYGYTF. The DNA of the CDR3 is TGTGCCAGCAGCTTAGCTGCAGGGCCCTATGGCTACACCTTC.

For the CDR3, the DNA is TGCGCCAGCAGCTCCCTGGGGGCAGCCCAAGAGACCCAGTACTTC. Its translation is CASSSLGAAQETQYF. This chain links TRBV5-1 with TRBJ2-5, with a tentative D call TRBD1 (6 bases). This CDR3 is 15 amino acids long. Germline V gives CDR1 SGHRS, CDR2 YFSETQ. The V end lost 3 bases, the J end lost 1 base, and 13 bases lay between the germline ends.

This clone was observed a handful of times. This sequence joins TRBV30 and TRBJ2-6, with D tentatively TRBD2 (6 bases). Germline loops: CDR1 GTSNPN, CDR2 SVGIG (reference sequence). This CDR3 is 15 amino acids long. V was clipped by 3 bases and J by 2 bases, with 11 bases between them. DNA of the CDR3: TGTGCCTGGAGCCCCCGGAGGGCTGGGGCCAACGTCCTGACTTTC. This gives the protein CAWSPRRAGANVLTF.

J is TRBJ1-3 and V is TRBV30; 7 bases are a match to TRBD1. The CDR3 totals 13 residues. Germline assignment: CDR1 GTSNPN and CDR2 SVGIG (reference sequence). Germline trimming cut 5 bases from V and 3 bases from J; bases unmatched to any gene: 4. CDR3 amino acids: CAWATGDGNTIYF. CDR3 bases: TGTGCCTGGGCCACAGGGGATGGAAACACCATATATTTT.

This clone has a handful of counts. V gene TRBV12-5 combines with J gene TRBJ1-3; D is uncertain. CDR3 length: 16 amino acids. V lost 0 bases to trimming and J lost 0 bases, with 9 bases between them. Germline V gene data show CDR1 as LGHNT and CDR2 as FRNRAP. The CDR3 nucleotides read TGTGCTAGTGGTTTGGTAACCCTAATCTCTGGAAACACCATATATTTT. Amino acids: CASGLVTLISGNTIYF.

The chain carries TRBV4-2 and TRBJ2-7; 9 positions match TRBD2. The length of the CDR3 is 17 residues. The germline CDR1 and CDR2 sequences are LGHNA and YNFKEQ. V gave up 1 base and J gave up 5 bases; unmatched junction bases: 12. The CDR3 spells CASSQAGGLAGFNEQYF. The CDR3 coding sequence is TGTGCCAGCAGCCAAGCCGGGGGCCTAGCGGGGTTCAACGAGCAGTACTTC.

V usage is TRBV6-1 and J usage is TRBJ1-1; D is unresolved. From germline, CDR1 is MNHNS and CDR2 SASEGT. V was shortened by 4 bases and J by 8 bases, with 14 bases between the two germline ends. CDR3 size: 13 residues. The CDR3 DNA is TGTGCCAGCAGTGGGTACAGTGGCCGCGAAGCTTTCTTT. Translated: CASSGYSGREAFF.